A selection of T cell receptor beta chains follows, all from one sample in a study of shared clonotypes between healthy human individuals. Using immunoSEQ multiplex PCR, the repertoire was profiled, and TCRdb retains in-frame clones only, with some absent. Of nearly 600,000 clones in the sample, about 95% are singletons; the top ten hold 0.085% to 0.11%. Sample: naive CD8+ T cells sorted from blood. Receptors originate from a woman between 25 and 40 years old in good health. Each CDR3 is given with its conserved first and last residue. D genes are given only for firm matches. A clone size is listed for some rows: how often the clone was seen (once, few, many), or a class if it is expanded.

d_gene	abundance	j_gene	v_gene	CDR3aa	CDR3nt
TRBD1	-	TRBJ2-5	TRBV5-6	CASSFDRAGETQYF	TGTGCCAGCAGCTTTGACAGGGCGGGAGAGACCCAGTACTTC
-	-	TRBJ1-5	TRBV27	CASSITGASNQPQHF	TGTGCCAGCAGTATTACAGGAGCTAGCAATCAGCCCCAGCATTTT
-	-	TRBJ2-7	TRBV6-5	CASSPGTAYYEQYF	TGTGCCAGCAGCCCCGGGACTGCATACTACGAGCAGTACTTC
-	-	TRBJ1-2	TRBV13	CASSLRGSGYGYTF	TGTGCCAGCAGCTTACGGGGGTCCGGCTATGGCTACACCTTC
TRBD2	-	TRBJ2-7	TRBV27	CASSPLGSGSYEQYF	TGTGCCAGCAGTCCCCTGGGGAGCGGGAGCTACGAGCAGTACTTC
-	once	TRBJ2-3	TRBV5-6	CASSFSTQGFREGTDTQYF	TGTGCCAGCAGCTTTAGCACGCAGGGCTTCCGGGAAGGGACAGATACGCAGTATTTT
-	-	TRBJ1-1	TRBV15	CATSRNTLRNTEAFF	TGTGCCACCAGCAGAAACACCCTTAGGAACACTGAAGCTTTCTTT
TRBD1	-	TRBJ1-1	TRBV7-9	CASSLEQGAVTEAFF	TGTGCCAGCAGCTTAGAGCAGGGGGCGGTCACTGAAGCTTTCTTT
TRBD2	-	TRBJ2-2	TRBV28	CASTNYPGGLLELFF	TGTGCCAGCACTAATTACCCGGGAGGATTACTGGAGCTGTTTTTT
-	-	TRBJ1-5	TRBV27	CASSLTGFSNQPQHF	TGTGCCAGCAGTCTAACAGGGTTCAGCAATCAGCCCCAGCATTTT
-	-	TRBJ2-5	TRBV10-2	CASKVVLQETQYF	TGCGCCAGCAAGGTAGTGCTTCAAGAGACCCAGTACTTC
-	-	TRBJ2-7	TRBV27	CASSLSRGTAYEQYF	TGTGCCAGCAGTTTATCGCGGGGCACGGCCTACGAGCAGTACTTC
TRBD1	-	TRBJ2-1	TRBV27	CASSLRGRNEQFF	TGTGCCAGCAGTTTAAGGGGGCGTAATGAGCAGTTCTTC
TRBD2	-	TRBJ2-1	TRBV7-6	CASSLVAGGRGEQFF	TGTGCCAGCAGCTTAGTAGCGGGAGGTAGGGGGGAGCAGTTCTTC
-	-	TRBJ2-3	TRBV6-6	CASSDWAGTDTQYF	TGTGCCAGCAGTGACTGGGCCGGCACAGATACGCAGTATTTT
TRBD2	-	TRBJ2-7	TRBV28	CASSLFPVGLAGRNYEQYF	TGTGCCAGCAGTCTGTTCCCTGTAGGACTAGCGGGGAGAAACTACGAGCAGTACTTC
TRBD1	-	TRBJ1-2	TRBV27	CASSTPRDRGKGNYGYTF	TGTGCCAGCAGTACCCCTCGGGACAGGGGAAAGGGTAACTATGGCTACACCTTC
TRBD1	-	TRBJ2-7	TRBV11-2	CASSGTVYEQYF	TGTGCCAGCAGCGGGACAGTTTACGAGCAGTACTTC
-	once	TRBJ2-1	TRBV19	CASSSSDMAVEQFF	TGTGCCAGTAGTAGTTCGGACATGGCGGTTGAGCAGTTCTTC
TRBD2	once	TRBJ2-7	TRBV27	CASSERGGEQYF	TGTGCCAGCAGTGAACGGGGAGGGGAGCAGTACTTC
-	-	TRBJ1-1	TRBV12-5	CASGWDHTEAFF	TGTGCTAGTGGCTGGGACCATACTGAAGCTTTCTTT
TRBD2	-	TRBJ2-7	TRBV27	CASSLKAGEQYF	TGTGCCAGCAGTCTAAAAGCGGGGGAGCAGTACTTC
TRBD1	-	TRBJ2-1	TRBV28	CASSSGRDRENEQFF	TGTGCCAGCAGTTCCGGCCGAGACAGGGAAAATGAGCAGTTCTTC
-	-	TRBJ2-3	TRBV30	CAWSASGVPRLDTQYF	TGTGCCTGGAGTGCCTCAGGCGTACCGCGACTGGATACGCAGTATTTT
-	-	TRBJ2-7	TRBV6-1	CASRISGTYEQYF	TGTGCCAGCAGAATATCGGGGACCTACGAGCAGTACTTC
TRBD1	-	TRBJ1-2	TRBV5-4	CASSIGTGVGTAYGYTF	TGTGCCAGCAGCATCGGGACAGGGGTAGGGACGGCGTATGGCTACACCTTC
-	-	TRBJ2-7	TRBV7-8	CASRMVQGNYYEQYF	TGTGCCAGCAGGATGGTCCAGGGTAACTACTACGAGCAGTACTTC
-	-	TRBJ1-6	TRBV7-9	CASSLGVPPLHF	TGTGCCAGCAGCTTAGGGGTTCCACCCCTCCACTTT
TRBD1	-	TRBJ2-2	TRBV11-3	CASSDRDRGNTGELFF	TGTGCCAGCAGCGACCGGGACAGGGGGAACACCGGGGAGCTGTTTTTT
TRBD2	-	TRBJ2-1	TRBV7-8	CASSLKSGRGINEQFF	TGTGCCAGCAGCTTGAAGAGCGGGAGGGGTATCAATGAGCAGTTCTTC
TRBD2	-	TRBJ2-2	TRBV27	CASSSGTSGAGELFF	TGTGCCAGCAGTTCCGGGACTAGCGGGGCCGGGGAGCTGTTTTTT
TRBD2	-	TRBJ2-1	TRBV5-6	CASSLRGSSYNEQFF	TGTGCCAGCAGCTTGCGCGGGAGCTCCTACAATGAGCAGTTCTTC
-	-	TRBJ1-1	TRBV4-1	CASSHFADTEAFF	TGCGCCAGCAGCCACTTTGCGGACACTGAAGCTTTCTTT
-	-	TRBJ1-3	TRBV27	CASSLVASSGNTIYF	TGTGCCAGCAGTTTAGTAGCAAGCTCTGGAAACACCATATATTTT
TRBD1	-	TRBJ2-5	TRBV5-1	CASSWTGTGSQETQYF	TGCGCCAGCAGCTGGACCGGGACAGGGAGCCAAGAGACCCAGTACTTC
-	-	TRBJ1-1	TRBV6-6	CASSYTLGGDTEAFF	TGTGCCAGCAGTTACACCCTCGGGGGGGACACTGAAGCTTTCTTT
-	-	TRBJ2-3	TRBV4-2	CASSQGAGVTDTQYF	TGTGCCAGCAGCCAAGGGGCCGGGGTCACAGATACGCAGTATTTT